Listed below are T cell receptor beta chains from one sample, sequenced in a study of shared clonotypes between healthy human individuals. Assay: immunoSEQ multiplex PCR; the TCRdb copy retains only in-frame clones and omits some. The table shows about 2.2 million clones, with about 92% occurring only once. Material: naive CD8+ T cells from PBMCs. The origin of the receptors is a young man in good health. Some clones in this sample may be carry-over from other donors' samples. Both conserved end residues are trimmed from each CDR3.

V gene	J gene	CDR3 protein
TRBV4-3	TRBJ2-1	ASSQDIAKGPFNEQF
TRBV18	TRBJ2-1	ASSPPAGGPYNEQF
TRBV27	TRBJ2-7	ASSLHDGSSYEQY
TRBV28	TRBJ2-5	ASSLWAGTEDTISLETQY
TRBV11-3	TRBJ2-1	ASSLGVTSGRRDEQF
TRBV27	TRBJ2-2	ASRGQGPELF
TRBV27	TRBJ2-7	ASSSRGLAHYEQY
TRBV9	TRBJ1-3	ASSASGTGGNTIY
TRBV28	TRBJ1-1	ASRLIGQENTEAF
TRBV4-3	TRBJ2-1	ASSQGSGTEDNEQF
TRBV28	TRBJ2-5	ASSPGSKETQY
TRBV7-9	TRBJ2-1	AILRSGAYNEQF
TRBV5-1	TRBJ2-1	ASSHDRVSSYNEQF
TRBV10-2	TRBJ2-7	ASSENRYEQY
TRBV16	TRBJ2-7	ASSRRSRGTFPPEQY
TRBV7-9	TRBJ1-6	ASSLGGPLH
TRBV5-1	TRBJ2-7	ASSRGLAGGEDYEQY
TRBV28	TRBJ2-4	ASSFLGQGEAKNIQY
TRBV7-9	TRBJ1-4	ASSLVTGLGEKLF
TRBV6-4	TRBJ2-7	ASSRFQGYEQY
TRBV28	TRBJ1-5	ASSWARAGGNQPQH
TRBV15	TRBJ2-4	ATSRSGTLIAKNIQY
TRBV28	TRBJ2-7	ASSPLWGSYEQY
TRBV6-6	TRBJ2-1	ASRPPTSGRFNEQF
TRBV6-5	TRBJ1-1	ATQDRAGMNTEAF
TRBV9	TRBJ2-6	ASSLPGSRTSSISGANVLT
TRBV7-2	TRBJ1-1	ASSLFPWAGDMNTEAF
TRBV2	TRBJ1-5	ASSPSSGYSNQPQH
TRBV28	TRBJ2-7	ASSQWADRSYEQY
TRBV28	TRBJ2-5	ASSLWSQGETQY
TRBV10-3	TRBJ2-2	AISEPLGGGPNTGELF
TRBV10-2	TRBJ1-5	ASGDSRNQPQH
TRBV28	TRBJ2-7	ASSLQGEGYEQY